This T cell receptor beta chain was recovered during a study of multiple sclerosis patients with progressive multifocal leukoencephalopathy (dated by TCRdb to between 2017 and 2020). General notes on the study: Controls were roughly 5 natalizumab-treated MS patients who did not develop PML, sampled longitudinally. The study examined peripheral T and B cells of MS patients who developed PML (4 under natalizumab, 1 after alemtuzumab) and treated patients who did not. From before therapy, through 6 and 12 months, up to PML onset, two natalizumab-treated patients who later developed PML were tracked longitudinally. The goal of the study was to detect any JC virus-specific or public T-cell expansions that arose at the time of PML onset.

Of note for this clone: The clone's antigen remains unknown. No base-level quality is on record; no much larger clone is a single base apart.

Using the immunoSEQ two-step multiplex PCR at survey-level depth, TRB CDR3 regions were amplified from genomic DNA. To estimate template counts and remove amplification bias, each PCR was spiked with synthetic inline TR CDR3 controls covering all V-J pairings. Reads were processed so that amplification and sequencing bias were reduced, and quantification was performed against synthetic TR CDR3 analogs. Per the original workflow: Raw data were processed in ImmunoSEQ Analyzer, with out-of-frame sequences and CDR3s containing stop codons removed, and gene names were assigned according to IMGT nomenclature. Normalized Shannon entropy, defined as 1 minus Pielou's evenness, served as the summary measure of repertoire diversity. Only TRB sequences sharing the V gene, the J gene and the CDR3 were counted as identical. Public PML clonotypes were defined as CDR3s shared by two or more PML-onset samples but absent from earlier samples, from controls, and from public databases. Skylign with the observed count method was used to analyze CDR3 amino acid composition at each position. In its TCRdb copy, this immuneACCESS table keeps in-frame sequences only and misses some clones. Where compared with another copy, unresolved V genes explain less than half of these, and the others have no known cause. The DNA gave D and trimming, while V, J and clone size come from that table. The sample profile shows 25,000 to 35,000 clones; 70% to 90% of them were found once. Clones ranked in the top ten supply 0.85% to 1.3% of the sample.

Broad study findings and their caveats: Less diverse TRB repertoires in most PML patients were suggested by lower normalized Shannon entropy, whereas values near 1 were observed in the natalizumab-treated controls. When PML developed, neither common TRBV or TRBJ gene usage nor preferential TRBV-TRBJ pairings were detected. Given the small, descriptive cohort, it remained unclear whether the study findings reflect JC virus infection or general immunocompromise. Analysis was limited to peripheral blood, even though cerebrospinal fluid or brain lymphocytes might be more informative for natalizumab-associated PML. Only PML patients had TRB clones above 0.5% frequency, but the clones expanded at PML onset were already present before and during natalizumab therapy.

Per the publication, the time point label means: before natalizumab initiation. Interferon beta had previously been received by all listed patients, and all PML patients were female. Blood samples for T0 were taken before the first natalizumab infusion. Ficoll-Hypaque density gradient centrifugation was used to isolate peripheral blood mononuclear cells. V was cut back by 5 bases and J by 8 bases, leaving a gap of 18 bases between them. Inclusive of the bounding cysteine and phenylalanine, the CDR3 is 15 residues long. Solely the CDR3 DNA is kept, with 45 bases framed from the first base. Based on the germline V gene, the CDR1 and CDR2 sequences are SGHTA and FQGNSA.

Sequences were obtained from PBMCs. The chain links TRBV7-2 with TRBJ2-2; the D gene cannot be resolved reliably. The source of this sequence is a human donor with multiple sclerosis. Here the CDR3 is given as CASSPQSFVSGELFF. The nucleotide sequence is TGTGCCAGCAGCCCCCAGTCCTTCGTTTCGGGGGAGCTGTTTTTT.